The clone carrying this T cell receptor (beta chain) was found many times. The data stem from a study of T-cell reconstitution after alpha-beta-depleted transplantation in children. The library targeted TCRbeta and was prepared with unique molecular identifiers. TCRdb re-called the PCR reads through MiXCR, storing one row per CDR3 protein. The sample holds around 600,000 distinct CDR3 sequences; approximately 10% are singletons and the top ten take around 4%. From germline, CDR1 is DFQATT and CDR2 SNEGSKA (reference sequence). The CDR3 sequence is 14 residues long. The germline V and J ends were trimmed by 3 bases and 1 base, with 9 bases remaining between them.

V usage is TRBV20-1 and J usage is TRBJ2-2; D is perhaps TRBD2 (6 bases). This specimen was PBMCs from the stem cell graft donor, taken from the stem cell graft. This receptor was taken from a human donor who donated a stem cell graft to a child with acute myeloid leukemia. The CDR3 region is CSASGDLNTGELFF. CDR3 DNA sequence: TGCAGTGCTAGTGGGGACTTGAACACCGGGGAGCTGTTTTTT.